The 17 T cell receptor beta chains below all came from one sample that was sequenced in a study of T cell changes during pregnancy in multiple sclerosis. Here immunoSEQ multiplex PCR was the method, and the copy in TCRdb shows in-frame clones only, minus some. The sample has roughly 49,000 clones, 92% seen once. The source was peripheral blood, collected after pregnancy. The source of these receptors is a female donor with multiple sclerosis, enrolled in a pregnancy study.

The chain couples TRBV10-3 to TRBJ2-1; possible D gene TRBD1, 5 bases. Trimming took off 0 bases at V and 3 bases at J, with 6 bases between the two ends. This CDR3 contains 14 residues. Per the germline V gene, CDR1 is ENHRY and CDR2 is SYGVKD. The CDR3 is CAISESTGYNEQFF. The CDR3 DNA reads as TGTGCCATCAGTGAGTCAACAGGCTACAATGAGCAGTTCTTC.

The chain employs TRBV11-2 and TRBJ2-1, with D perhaps TRBD2 (5 bases). Between the trimmed V and J ends, which lost 4 bases and 14 bases, there was a span of 15 bases. The CDR3 is 12 residues long. CDR1 is SGHAT, CDR2 FQNNGV, per germline. CDR3 sequence: CASSSNYPGKFF. CDR3 in DNA: TGTGCCAGCAGCTCGAACTACCCGGGGAAGTTCTTC.

The V gene is TRBV7-2, the J gene TRBJ1-1, with 8 positions matching TRBD1. The germline V gene encodes CDR1 SGHTA and CDR2 FQGNSA. This CDR3 is built from 13 residues. Losses at the gene ends were 5 bases for V and 3 bases for J; bases not matched to a gene: 2. As DNA, the CDR3 is TGTGCCAGCAGCATGGGACAGGACACTGAAGCTTTCTTT. Translation gives CASSMGQDTEAFF. The entire variable domain, with the rest obtained from reference TRBV7-2 and TRBJ1-1, is as follows: GAGVSQSPSNKVTEKGKDVELRCDPISGHTALYWYRQSLGQGLEFLIYFQGNSAPDKSGLPSDRFSAERTGGSVSTLTIQRTQQEDSAVYLCASSMGQDTEAFFGQGTRLTVV.

The CDR3 loop is CASSEWGRGYSNQPQHF. The CDR3, as DNA: TGCGCCAGCAGTGAGTGGGGCAGGGGCTATAGCAATCAGCCCCAGCATTTT. The gene calls are TRBV10-1 and TRBJ1-5, with D possibly TRBD1 on 6 matching bases. The germline V gene encodes CDR1 WNHNN and CDR2 SYGVQD (reference sequence). V shed 1 base and J shed 0 bases, with 13 bases lying between them. CDR3 length: 17 residues.

This sequence joins TRBV5-4 and TRBJ2-1; a weak D match, TRBD2 (6 bases). CDR1 and CDR2 from the germline V gene are SGHNT and YYREEE (reference sequence). The V end lost 5 bases, the J end lost 10 bases, and 16 bases lay between the germline ends. This CDR3 is 13 amino acids long. The CDR3 region is CASSWDSGREQFF. DNA for the CDR3: TGTGCCAGCAGTTGGGACTCTGGAAGAGAGCAGTTCTTC.

The chain combines TRBV18 with TRBJ2-1; no clear D. The V end lost 3 bases, the J end lost 1 base, and 10 bases lay between the germline ends. The germline gives CDR1 KGHSH, CDR2 LQKENI. The CDR3 sequence is 15 residues long. The CDR3 bases are TGTGCCAGCTCACCTAGCCTCCGGTCCTACAATGAGCAGTTCTTC. Protein sequence: CASSPSLRSYNEQFF.

This clone was seen once. This sequence joins TRBV4-3 and TRBJ2-7; 12 nucleotides align to TRBD1. Germline V gene lookup returns CDR1 LGHNA and CDR2 YSLEER. Trimming cost V 5 bases and J 3 bases; bases outside gene matches: 5. This CDR3 region has 15 residues. This CDR3 is CASSVRDRGLYEQYF. DNA for the CDR3: TGCGCCAGCAGCGTCCGGGACAGGGGGCTCTACGAGCAGTACTTC.

This clone was seen once. The chain links TRBV19 to TRBJ2-1; D possibly corresponds to TRBD2 (6 bases). This CDR3 is 14 amino acids long. Germline CDR1 LNHDA, CDR2 SQIVND (reference sequence). The V end was cut by 5 bases, the J end by 5 bases, with 13 bases between. The CDR3 loop reads CASSFRLGDNEQFF. CDR3 DNA sequence: TGTGCCAGTAGTTTTAGACTAGGGGACAATGAGCAGTTCTTC.

The chain has TRBV5-1 and TRBJ2-4, with D perhaps TRBD2 (5 bases). The CDR3 runs 15 residues. V shed 5 bases and J shed 5 bases, with 17 bases lying between them. Germline loops: CDR1 SGHRS, CDR2 YFSETQ. Written as DNA, the CDR3 is TGCGCCAGCAGGGTAGGACTCATTGGGGAAAACATTCAGTACTTC. Protein: CASRVGLIGENIQYF.

The CDR3, as DNA: TGCAGCGTTGAAGGGGGACTAGGGGCAGATACGCAGTATTTT. Translating gives CSVEGGLGADTQYF. V is TRBV29-1 and J is TRBJ2-3; 8 nucleotides align to TRBD2. The CDR3 is 14 residues long. V lost 1 base, J lost 4 bases, and 4 bases stayed unmatched. Germline assignment: CDR1 SQVTM and CDR2 ANQGSEA.

The chain is built from TRBV6-5 and TRBJ2-7; the D gene is possibly TRBD2 (5 bases). Trimming took off 5 bases at V and 2 bases at J, with 16 bases between the two ends. The CDR3 length is 15 residues. Per the germline V gene, CDR1 is MNHEY and CDR2 is SVGAGI. Here the CDR3 DNA reads TGTGCCAGCAGTGGCCGAGGACTTGGGGCCTACGAGCAGTACTTC. Its protein is CASSGRGLGAYEQYF.

The chain carries TRBV7-3 and TRBJ2-2; unclear D gene. The CDR3 spans 13 residues. Germline V gene data show CDR1 as SGHTA and CDR2 as FQGTGA. Trimming took off 3 bases at V and 2 bases at J, with 4 bases between the two ends. CDR3 nucleotide sequence: TGTGCCAGCAGCTTTTTAAACACCGGGGAGCTGTTTTTT. This sequence encodes CASSFLNTGELFF.

The V and J genes are TRBV13 and TRBJ1-6; perhaps TRBD1 as D (6 bases). The CDR3 is 19 residues long. Germline V gene data show CDR1 as PRHDT and CDR2 as FYEKMQ (reference sequence). With 2 bases removed from V and 9 bases from J, the gap between germline ends came to 26 bases. CDR3 DNA sequence: TGTGCCAGCAGCTTACGCCGAAGGGGGTCAGTTTTCGAACGTTCACCCCTCCACTTT. This translates into CASSLRRRGSVFERSPLHF.

The rearrangement links TRBV7-9 to TRBJ2-1; 9 nucleotides agree with TRBD2. V dropped 7 bases and J dropped 1; count of bases not matched to a gene: 11. Germline CDR1 reads SEHNR; CDR2 reads FQNEAQ (reference sequence). The CDR3 runs to 17 residues. CDR3 in DNA: TGTGCCAGCACCCCAGGAGGGCGGGGGGGGTCCTACAATGAGCAGTTCTTC. This gives the protein CASTPGGRGGSYNEQFF.

The CDR3 sequence is CASSPKGGADTGELFF. CDR3 DNA: TGTGCCAGCAGCCCTAAGGGCGGGGCCGACACCGGGGAGCTGTTTTTT. The chain couples TRBV5-4 to TRBJ2-2; the D gene is possibly TRBD2 (6 bases). V gave up 4 bases and J gave up 3 bases, with 16 bases separating them. From germline, CDR1 is SGHNT and CDR2 YYREEE (reference sequence). The CDR3 has 16 residues.

The chain couples TRBV30 to TRBJ2-5; 10 bases agree with TRBD2. The J call is in doubt because the DNA end fits TRBJ2-7 better. CDR3 length: 16 amino acids. Germline V CDR1 and CDR2: GTSNPN, SVGIG (reference sequence). This CDR3 is CAWSAPAGLAHYEQYF. The CDR3 region has the DNA TGTGCCTGGAGCGCCCCCGCGGGACTAGCGCACTACGAGCAGTACTTC.

In DNA, the CDR3 is TGCGCCAGCAGCTTGTCGGCGGGGGGGGGCCAAGAGACCCAGTACTTC. Translation: CASSLSAGGGQETQYF. The V gene is TRBV5-1, the J gene TRBJ2-5; 9 positions agree with TRBD2. J was trimmed by 1 base and V by 1 base; bases with no gene match: 5. This CDR3 has 16 amino acids. The germline gives CDR1 SGHRS, CDR2 YFSETQ.